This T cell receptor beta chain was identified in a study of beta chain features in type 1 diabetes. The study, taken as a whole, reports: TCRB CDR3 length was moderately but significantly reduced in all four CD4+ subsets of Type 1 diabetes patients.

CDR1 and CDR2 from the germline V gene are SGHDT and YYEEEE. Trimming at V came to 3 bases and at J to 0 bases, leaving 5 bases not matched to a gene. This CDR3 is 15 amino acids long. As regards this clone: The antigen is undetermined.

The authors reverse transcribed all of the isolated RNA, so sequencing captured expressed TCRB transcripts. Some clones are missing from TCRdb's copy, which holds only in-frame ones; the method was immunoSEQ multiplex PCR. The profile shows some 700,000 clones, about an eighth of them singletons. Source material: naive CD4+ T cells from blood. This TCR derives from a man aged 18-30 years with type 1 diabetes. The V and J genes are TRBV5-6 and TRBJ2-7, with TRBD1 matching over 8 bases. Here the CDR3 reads CASSSLQGGSYEQYF. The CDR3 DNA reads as TGTGCCAGCAGCTCCTTACAGGGGGGCTCCTACGAGCAGTACTTC. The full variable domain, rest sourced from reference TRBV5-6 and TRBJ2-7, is DAGVTQSPTHLIKTRGQQVTLRCSPKSGHDTVSWYQQALGQGPQFIFQYYEEEERQRGNFPDRFSGHQFPNYSSELNVNALLLGDSALYLCASSSLQGGSYEQYFGPGTRLTVT.